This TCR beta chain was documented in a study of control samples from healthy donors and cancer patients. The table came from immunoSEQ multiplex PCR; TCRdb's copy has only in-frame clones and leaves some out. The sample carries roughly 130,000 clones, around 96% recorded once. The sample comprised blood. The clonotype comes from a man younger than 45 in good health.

The DNA for the CDR3 is TGTGCCACCTCCGCAGGGACTAGCCCCCGACTCGAGCAGTTCTTC. Protein: CATSAGTSPRLEQFF. The chain recombines TRBV6-5 with TRBJ2-1; 9 bases line up with TRBD2. Looked up from germline, CDR1 is MNHEY and CDR2 is SVGAGI. This CDR3 contains 15 residues. J lost 10 bases, V lost 10 bases, and 17 bases had no gene match.